This TCR beta chain was retrieved from a study of CXCR4 blockade with PD-1 therapy in pancreatic cancer. Profiled with immunoSEQ multiplex PCR; TCRdb holds only in-frame clones, not every one. Here the sample spans 5,000 to 6,500 clones, approximately 40% being singletons. V shed 6 bases and J 9 bases; nucleotides not matched to a gene: 6. Per germline, CDR1 WSHSY and CDR2 SAAADI. The CDR3 runs 13 residues. The V gene is TRBV10-2, the J gene TRBJ1-5; 9 nucleotides align to TRBD1. The sequenced material came from tumor tissue. The receptor comes from a human donor with pancreatic ductal adenocarcinoma. The CDR3 loop is CASSEGQGLPQHF. CDR3 nucleotide sequence: TGCGCCAGCAGCGAGGGACAGGGCTTGCCCCAGCATTTT.